The entry below gives a single T cell receptor (beta chain) sequence along with its context. The record originates from a study of blood T cell repertoires in COVID-19. The protocol was immunoSEQ multiplex PCR, while the TCRdb copy is restricted to in-frame clones and leaves out a portion. The sample lists roughly 300,000 clones; around 84% were seen once. Participant ages covered roughly 18 to 89 years across around 25 US areas. Researchers sorted participants into cohorts using their self-reported clinical history. Germline CDR1 reads KGHDR; CDR2 reads SFDVKD. Trimming took 8 bases from V and 9 from J, leaving 6 bases between them. This CDR3 is 9 amino acids long.

The rearrangement uses TRBV24-1 and TRBJ1-2; D is unclear. Sequencing was carried out using PBMCs or T cells enriched from blood (not recorded which). The TCR was taken from a man younger than 40 who had recovered from COVID-19. This CDR3 is CATTESYTF. The DNA of the CDR3 is TGTGCCACCACGGAGAGCTACACCTTC.